This T cell receptor beta chain is from a study of T cell repertoires in cytomegalovirus infection. Study-level information: Well-studied HLA-B-restricted epitopes and recently identified HLA-C-restricted epitopes of CMV were both used in the study. TCR beta signatures that were public indicated CMV infection and matching HLA type.

Trimming removed 3 bases from V and 4 bases from J, with 10 bases in between. The CDR3 has 13 amino acids. The germline V gene encodes CDR1 SQVTM and CDR2 ANQGSEA. Points from the study as a whole: Using cumulative public TCR beta family frequency, the authors identified those who carried CMV together with the relevant HLA. Clonotype analysis showed dominance of the ex vivo response by HLA-C-restricted CMV-specific TCR beta clonotypes.

TCRdb passed the reads through MiXCR, listing each CDR3 protein once. The sample lists about 920,000 distinct CDR3 sequences; around 31% were seen once. This clonotype was picked up one time. No antigen is known for it. The chain is built from TRBV29-1 and TRBJ2-1; D possibly uses TRBD1 or TRBD2 (5 bases each). This receptor was taken from a human donor in good health (CMV status not recorded). Some clones in this sample may be carry-over from other donors' samples. This material consisted of cultured CD8+ T cells from PBMCs, taken from culture after CMV antigen stimulation. The CDR3 DNA follows: TGCAGCGTTGATTCCAGGGAGTACAATGAGCAGTTCTTC. Its protein is CSVDSREYNEQFF.